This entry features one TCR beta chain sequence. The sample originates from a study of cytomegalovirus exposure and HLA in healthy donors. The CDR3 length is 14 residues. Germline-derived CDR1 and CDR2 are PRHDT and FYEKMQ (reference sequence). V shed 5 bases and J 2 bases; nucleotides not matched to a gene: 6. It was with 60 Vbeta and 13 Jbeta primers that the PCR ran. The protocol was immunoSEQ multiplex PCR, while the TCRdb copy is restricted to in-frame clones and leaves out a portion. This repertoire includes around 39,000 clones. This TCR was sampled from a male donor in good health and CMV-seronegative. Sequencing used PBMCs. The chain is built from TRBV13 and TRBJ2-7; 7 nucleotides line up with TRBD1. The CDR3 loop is CASSRPGTAYEQYF. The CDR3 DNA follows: TGTGCCAGCAGCCGTCCCGGGACAGCCTACGAGCAGTACTTC.